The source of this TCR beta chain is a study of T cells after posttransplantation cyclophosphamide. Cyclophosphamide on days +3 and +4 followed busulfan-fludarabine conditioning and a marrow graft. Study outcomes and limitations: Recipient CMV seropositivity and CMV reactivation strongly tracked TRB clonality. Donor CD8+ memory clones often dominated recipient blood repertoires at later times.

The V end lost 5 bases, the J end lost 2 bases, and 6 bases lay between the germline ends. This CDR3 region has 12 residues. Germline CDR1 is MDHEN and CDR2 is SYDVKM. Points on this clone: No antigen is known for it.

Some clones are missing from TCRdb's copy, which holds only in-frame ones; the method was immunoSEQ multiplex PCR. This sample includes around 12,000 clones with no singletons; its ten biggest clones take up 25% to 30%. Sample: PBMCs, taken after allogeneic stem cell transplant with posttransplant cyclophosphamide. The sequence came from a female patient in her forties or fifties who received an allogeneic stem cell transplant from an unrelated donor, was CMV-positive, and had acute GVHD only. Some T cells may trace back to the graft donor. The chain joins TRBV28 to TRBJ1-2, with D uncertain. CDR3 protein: CASSVVNYGYTF. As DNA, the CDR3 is TGTGCCAGCAGTGTCGTAAACTATGGCTACACCTTC.